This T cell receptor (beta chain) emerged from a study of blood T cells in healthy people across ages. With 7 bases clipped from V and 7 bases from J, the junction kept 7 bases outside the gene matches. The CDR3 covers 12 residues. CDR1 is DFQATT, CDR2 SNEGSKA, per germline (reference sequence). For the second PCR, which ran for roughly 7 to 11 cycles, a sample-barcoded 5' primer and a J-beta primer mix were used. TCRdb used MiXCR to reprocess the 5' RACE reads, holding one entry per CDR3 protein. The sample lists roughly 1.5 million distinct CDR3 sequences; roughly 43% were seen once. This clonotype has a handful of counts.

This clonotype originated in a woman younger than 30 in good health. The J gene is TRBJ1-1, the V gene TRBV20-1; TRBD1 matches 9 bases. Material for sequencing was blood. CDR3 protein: CSGNRGLGEAFF. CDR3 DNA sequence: TGCAGTGGCAACAGGGGGCTGGGTGAAGCTTTCTTT.